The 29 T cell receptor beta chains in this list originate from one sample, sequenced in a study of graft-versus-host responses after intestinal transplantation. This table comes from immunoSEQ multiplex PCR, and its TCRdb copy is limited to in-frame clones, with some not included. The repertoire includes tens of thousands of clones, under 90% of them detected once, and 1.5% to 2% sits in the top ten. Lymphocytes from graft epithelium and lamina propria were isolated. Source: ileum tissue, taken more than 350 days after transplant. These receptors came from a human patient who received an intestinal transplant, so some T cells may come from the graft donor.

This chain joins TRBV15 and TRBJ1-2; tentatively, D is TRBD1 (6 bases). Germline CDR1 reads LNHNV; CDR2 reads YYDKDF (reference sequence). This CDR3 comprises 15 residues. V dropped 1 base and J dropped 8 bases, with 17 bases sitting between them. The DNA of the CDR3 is TGTGCCACCAGCAGAGTTTCAGGGGATTGGAACGGCTACACCTTC. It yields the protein CATSRVSGDWNGYTF.

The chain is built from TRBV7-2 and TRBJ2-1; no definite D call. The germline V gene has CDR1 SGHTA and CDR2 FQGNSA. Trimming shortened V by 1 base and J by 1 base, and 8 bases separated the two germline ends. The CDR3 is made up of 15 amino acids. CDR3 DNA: TGTGCCAGCAGCTTAGGGGTTCTTTCCTACAATGAGCAGTTCTTC. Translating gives CASSLGVLSYNEQFF.

The CDR3, as DNA: TGTGCCAGTAGCGTCTATGGGAGCTCCTACGAGCAGTACTTC. Its translation: CASSVYGSSYEQYF. The J gene is TRBJ2-7, the V gene TRBV19; D may be TRBD2 (5 bases). The V and J ends lost 6 bases and 0 bases respectively, with 12 bases between them. CDR1 and CDR2 from the germline V gene are LNHDA and SQIVND (reference sequence). The CDR3 covers 14 residues.

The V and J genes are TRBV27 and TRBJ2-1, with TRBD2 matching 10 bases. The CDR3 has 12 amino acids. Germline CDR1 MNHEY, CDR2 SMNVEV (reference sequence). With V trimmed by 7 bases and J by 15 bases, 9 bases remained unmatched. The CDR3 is CASICSGRIRFF. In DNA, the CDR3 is TGTGCCAGCATTTGTAGCGGGAGGATTCGGTTCTTC.

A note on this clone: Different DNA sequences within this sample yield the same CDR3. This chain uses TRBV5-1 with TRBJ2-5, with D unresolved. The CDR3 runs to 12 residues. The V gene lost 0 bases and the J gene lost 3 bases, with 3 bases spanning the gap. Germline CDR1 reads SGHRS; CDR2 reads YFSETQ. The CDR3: CASSLGKETQYF. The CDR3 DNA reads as TGCGCCAGCAGCTTGGGCAAAGAGACCCAGTACTTC.

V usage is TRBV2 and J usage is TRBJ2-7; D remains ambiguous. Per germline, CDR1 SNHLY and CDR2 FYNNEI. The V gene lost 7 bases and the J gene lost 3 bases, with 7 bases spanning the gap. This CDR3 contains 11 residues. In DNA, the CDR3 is TGTGCCAGCAAGAACCTCTACGAGCAGTACTTC. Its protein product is CASKNLYEQYF.

The CDR3 nucleotides are TGTGCCAGCAGCTTAATGAGTGTTAGCAATCAGCCCCAGCATTTT. It specifies CASSLMSVSNQPQHF. The rearrangement links TRBV7-3 to TRBJ1-5; D gene uncertain. The CDR3 runs to 15 residues. V was trimmed by 1 base and J by 0 bases, leaving 7 bases between them. In germline, CDR1 is SGHTA, CDR2 FQGTGA.

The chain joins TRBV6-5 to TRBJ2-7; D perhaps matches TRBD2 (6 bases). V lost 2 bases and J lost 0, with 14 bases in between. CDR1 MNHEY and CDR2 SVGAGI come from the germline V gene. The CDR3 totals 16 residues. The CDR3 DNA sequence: TGTGCCAGCAGTTACGACCTAGCGTTTAGCTCCTACGAGCAGTACTTC. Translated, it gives CASSYDLAFSSYEQYF.

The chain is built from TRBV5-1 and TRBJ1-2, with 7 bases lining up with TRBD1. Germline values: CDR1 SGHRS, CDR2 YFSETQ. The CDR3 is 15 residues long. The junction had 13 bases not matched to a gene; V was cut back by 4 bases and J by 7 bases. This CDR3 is CASSRQGQERGGYTF. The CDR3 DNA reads TGCGCCAGCAGCCGCCAAGGACAGGAGAGGGGTGGCTACACCTTC.

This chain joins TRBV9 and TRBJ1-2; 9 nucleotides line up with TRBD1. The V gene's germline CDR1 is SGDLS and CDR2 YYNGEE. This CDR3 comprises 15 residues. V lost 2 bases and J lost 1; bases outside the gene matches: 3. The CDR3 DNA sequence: TGTGCCAGCAGCGTGCCGGGACAGGGTAACTATGGCTACACCTTC. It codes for CASSVPGQGNYGYTF.

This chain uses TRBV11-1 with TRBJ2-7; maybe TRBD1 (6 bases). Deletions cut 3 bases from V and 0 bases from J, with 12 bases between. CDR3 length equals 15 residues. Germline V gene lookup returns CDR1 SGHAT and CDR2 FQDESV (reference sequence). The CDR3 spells CASSFTRGSSYEQYF. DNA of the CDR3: TGTGCCAGCAGCTTTACCAGGGGATCCTCCTACGAGCAGTACTTC.

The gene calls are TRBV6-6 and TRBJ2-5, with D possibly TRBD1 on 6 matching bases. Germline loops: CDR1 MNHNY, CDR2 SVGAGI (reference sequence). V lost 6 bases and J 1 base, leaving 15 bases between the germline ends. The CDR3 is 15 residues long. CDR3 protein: CASSPMGAVQETQYF. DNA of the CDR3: TGTGCCAGCAGCCCCATGGGGGCAGTCCAAGAGACCCAGTACTTC.

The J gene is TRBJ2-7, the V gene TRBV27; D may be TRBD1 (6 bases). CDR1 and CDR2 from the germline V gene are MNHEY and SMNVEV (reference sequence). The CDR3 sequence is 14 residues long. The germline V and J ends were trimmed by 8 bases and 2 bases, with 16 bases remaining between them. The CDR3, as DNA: TGTGCCAGCGGCAGGGGTAGTCTGGCCTACGAGCAGTACTTC. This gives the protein CASGRGSLAYEQYF.

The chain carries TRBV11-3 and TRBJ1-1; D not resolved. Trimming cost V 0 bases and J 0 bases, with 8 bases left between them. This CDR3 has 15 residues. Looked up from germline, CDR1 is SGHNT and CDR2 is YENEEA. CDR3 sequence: CASSLEFQVNTEAFF. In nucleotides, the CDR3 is TGTGCCAGCAGCTTAGAATTCCAGGTGAACACTGAAGCTTTCTTT.

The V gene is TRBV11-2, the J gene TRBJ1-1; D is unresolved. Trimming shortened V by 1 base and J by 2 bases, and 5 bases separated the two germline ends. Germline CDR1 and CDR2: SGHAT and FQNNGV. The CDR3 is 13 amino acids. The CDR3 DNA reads TGTGCCAGCAGCTTAGTCGAAAACACTGAAGCTTTCTTT. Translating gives CASSLVENTEAFF.

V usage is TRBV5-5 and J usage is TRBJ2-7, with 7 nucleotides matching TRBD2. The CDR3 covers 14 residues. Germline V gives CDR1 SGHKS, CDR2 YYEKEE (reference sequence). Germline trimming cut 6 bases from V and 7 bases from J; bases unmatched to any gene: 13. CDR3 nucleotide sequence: TGTGCCAGCACCTGGCTGGGGGGGACTGGGGAGCAGTACTTC. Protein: CASTWLGGTGEQYF.

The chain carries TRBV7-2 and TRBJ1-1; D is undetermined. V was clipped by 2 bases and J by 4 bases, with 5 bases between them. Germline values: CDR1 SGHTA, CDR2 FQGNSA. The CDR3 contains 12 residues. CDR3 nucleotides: TGTGCCAGCAGCTTAACCTTCACTGAAGCTTTCTTT. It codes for CASSLTFTEAFF.

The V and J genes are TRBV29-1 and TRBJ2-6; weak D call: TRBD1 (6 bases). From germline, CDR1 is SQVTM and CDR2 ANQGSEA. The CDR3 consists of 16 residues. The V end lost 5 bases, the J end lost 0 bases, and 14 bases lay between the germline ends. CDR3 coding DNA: TGCAGCGTTCCACGACAGGCCAACTCTGGGGCCAACGTCCTGACTTTC. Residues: CSVPRQANSGANVLTF.

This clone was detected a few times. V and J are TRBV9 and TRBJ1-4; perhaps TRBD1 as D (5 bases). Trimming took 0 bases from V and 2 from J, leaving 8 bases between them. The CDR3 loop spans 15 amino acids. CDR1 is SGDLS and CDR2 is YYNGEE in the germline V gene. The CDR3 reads CASSVEGRTNEKLFF. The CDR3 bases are TGTGCCAGCAGCGTAGAGGGGAGGACTAATGAAAAACTGTTTTTT.

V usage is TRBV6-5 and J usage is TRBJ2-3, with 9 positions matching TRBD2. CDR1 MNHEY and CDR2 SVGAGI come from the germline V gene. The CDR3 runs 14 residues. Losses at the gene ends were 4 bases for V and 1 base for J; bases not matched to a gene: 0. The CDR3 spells CASSLAGGTDTQYF. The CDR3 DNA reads TGTGCCAGCAGTTTAGCGGGAGGCACAGATACGCAGTATTTT.

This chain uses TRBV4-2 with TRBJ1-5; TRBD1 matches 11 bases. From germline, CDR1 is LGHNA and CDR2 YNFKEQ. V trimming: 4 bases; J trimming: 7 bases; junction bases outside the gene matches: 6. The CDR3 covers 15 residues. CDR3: CASSPGQGAGQPQHF. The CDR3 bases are TGTGCCAGCAGCCCCGGACAGGGGGCAGGGCAGCCCCAGCATTTT.

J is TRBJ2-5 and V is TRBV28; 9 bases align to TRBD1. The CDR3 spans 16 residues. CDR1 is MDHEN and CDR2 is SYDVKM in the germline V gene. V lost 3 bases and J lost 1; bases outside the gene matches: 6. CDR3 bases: TGTGCCAGCAGTTTCCCCGGGACAGGGACCCAAGAGACCCAGTACTTC. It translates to CASSFPGTGTQETQYF.

CDR3 in amino acids: CATSRDRMEEKLFF. The CDR3 DNA reads as TGTGCCACCAGCAGAGATCGCATGGAGGAAAAACTGTTTTTT. The chain uses TRBV15 and TRBJ1-4; no clear D gene. The V end was cut by 0 bases, the J end by 8 bases, with 10 bases between. CDR3 length: 14 amino acids. Germline loops: CDR1 LNHNV, CDR2 YYDKDF (reference sequence).

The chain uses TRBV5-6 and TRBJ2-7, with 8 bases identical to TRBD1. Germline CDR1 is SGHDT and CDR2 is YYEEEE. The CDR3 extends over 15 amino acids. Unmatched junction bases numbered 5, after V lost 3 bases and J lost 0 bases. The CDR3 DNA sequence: TGTGCCAGCAGCTGGGGACAGGAGAGCTCCTACGAGCAGTACTTC. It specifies CASSWGQESSYEQYF.

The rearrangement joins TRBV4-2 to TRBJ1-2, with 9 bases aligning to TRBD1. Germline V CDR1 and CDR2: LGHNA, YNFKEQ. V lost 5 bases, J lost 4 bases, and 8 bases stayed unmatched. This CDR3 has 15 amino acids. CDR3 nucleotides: TGTGCCAGCAGCAGGGACAGGGAAAGAGCCTATGGCTACACCTTC. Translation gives CASSRDRERAYGYTF.

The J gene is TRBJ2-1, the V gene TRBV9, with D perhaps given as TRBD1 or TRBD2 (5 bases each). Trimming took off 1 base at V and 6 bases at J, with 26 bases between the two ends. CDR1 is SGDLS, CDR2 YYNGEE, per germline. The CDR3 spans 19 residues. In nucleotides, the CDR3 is TGTGCCAGCAGCGTACGCCTTTTCCTCCCCGGGACCCAGATCAATGAGCAGTTCTTC. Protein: CASSVRLFLPGTQINEQFF.

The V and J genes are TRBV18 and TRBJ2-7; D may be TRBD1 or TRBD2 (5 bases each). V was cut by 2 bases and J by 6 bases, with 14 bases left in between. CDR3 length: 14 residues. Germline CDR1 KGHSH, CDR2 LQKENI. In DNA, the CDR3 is TGTGCCAGCTCACCATCTAGAGGGGATCTCGAGCAGTACTTC. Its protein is CASSPSRGDLEQYF. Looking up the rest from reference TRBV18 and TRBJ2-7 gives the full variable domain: NAGVMQNPRHLVRRRGQEARLRCSPMKGHSHVYWYRQLPEEGLKFMVYLQKENIIDESGMPKERFSAEFPKEGPSILRIQQVVRGDSAAYFCASSPSRGDLEQYFGPGTRLTVT.

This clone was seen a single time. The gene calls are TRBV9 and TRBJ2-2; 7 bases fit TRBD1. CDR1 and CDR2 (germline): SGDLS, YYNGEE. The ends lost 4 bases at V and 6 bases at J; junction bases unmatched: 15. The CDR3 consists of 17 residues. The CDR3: CASSHRGGQRVSGELFF. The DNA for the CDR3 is TGTGCCAGCAGCCACCGAGGGGGACAGAGAGTTTCCGGGGAGCTGTTTTTT.

For the CDR3, the DNA is TGTGCCAGCAGTTCACCGGACAGGAGCCACCCCTACGAGCAGTACTTC. Protein sequence: CASSSPDRSHPYEQYF. The rearrangement joins TRBV28 to TRBJ2-7, with 7 nucleotides matching TRBD1. The CDR3 is 16 amino acids. The germline gives CDR1 MDHEN, CDR2 SYDVKM. V dropped 4 bases and J dropped 2; count of bases not matched to a gene: 11. Full variable domain (remainder filled in from reference TRBV28 and TRBJ2-7): DVKVTQSSRYLVKRTGEKVFLECVQDMDHENMFWYRQDPGLGLRLIYFSYDVKMKEKGDIPEGYSVSREKKERFSLILESASTNQTSMYLCASSSPDRSHPYEQYFGPGTRLTVT.